The present T cell receptor beta chain was sequenced within a study of control samples from healthy donors and cancer patients. Assay: immunoSEQ multiplex PCR; the TCRdb copy retains only in-frame clones and omits some. Here the sample spans about 130,000 clones, roughly 90% being singletons. J lost 6 bases, V lost 8 bases, and 9 bases had no gene match. In germline, CDR1 is LGHDT, CDR2 YNNKEL (reference sequence). The CDR3 has 14 amino acids. The specimen was blood. The rearrangement uses TRBV3-1 (or the pseudogene TRBV3-2) and TRBJ2-3, with 9 bases matching TRBD2. This sequence was found in a woman in her 50s in good health. In DNA form, the CDR3 reads TGTGCCAGCGGTAGCGGGCTAGCGGGGGATACGCAGTATTTT. This codes for CASGSGLAGDTQYF.